This T cell receptor (beta chain) derives from a study of neurological immune-mediated disorders (dated by TCRdb to the late 2010s). About the study as a whole: Peripheral blood TCR-beta repertoires from HTLV-I-associated myelopathy (HAM/TSP) patients, multiple sclerosis patients and healthy controls were compared by UMI-based sequencing. Alongside PBMC samples, the set of about 97 TCR-beta libraries contained longitudinal samples, technical triplicates, and paired CD4+ and CD8+ T-cell subsets that had been sorted. Longitudinal HAM/TSP and healthy donors were sampled at 3 time-points each (roughly 3-40 month intervals). The cohort included roughly 71 subjects: approximately 15 with HAM/TSP, about 34 with multiple sclerosis, and about 20 healthy controls.

The investigation overall reported the following: Across subjects, expanded clones never shared an identical CDR3 amino acid sequence, which suggests that the TCR-beta repertoires in every group were private. TCR clonal expansion was highest in HAM/TSP patients and lowest in MS patients, with MS patients falling below even healthy controls.

CDR3 length: 14 amino acids, cysteine to phenylalanine. The retained sequence is limited to the CDR3, 42 bases, with the frame set at the first base. From the germline V gene, CDR1 is KGHDR and CDR2 is SFDVKD. V was cut back by 4 bases and J by 4 bases, leaving a gap of 13 bases between them. To synthesize cDNA, template-switch 5'RACE was performed with a primer carrying a 10-nucleotide random unique molecular identifier so that each TCR transcript was tagged. Every sequencing run covered 15-18 subjects and yielded more than 170 million TCR-beta sequences. Total RNA was extracted with the RNeasy kit. Using the KAPA Real-time Library Amplification kit, TCR-beta VDJ regions were amplified with primers for the TCR constant region and the 5'RACE anchor. A first PCR added sample indexes and Illumina adaptors, and a second PCR then raised library yield. After purification with Ampure beads, the TCR product of roughly 650 bp was size-selected on a 2% E-gel SizeSelection system. Library quality was checked on a Bioanalyzer, concentration was measured with Qubit, and libraries were quantified with the Kapa Library Quantification kit before pooling. Libraries were sequenced paired-end 2 x 150 bp on an Illumina HiSeq 2500. To increase sequence diversity, about 25-30% phiX was spiked into each library pool. On the study's bioinformatics: Quality-filtered reads were processed with the UMI-based MiGEC pipeline, and over 85% of raw TCR sequences were removed by the MiGEC pipeline during error correction. VDJ genes were aligned to IMGT germline references, and each clonotype was defined by a unique CDR3 amino acid sequence together with V-J genes. Clonal expansion, Shannon diversity and CDR3 relatedness were evaluated with VDJtools (CalcPairwiseDistances, ClusterSamples), while phylogenetic trees were built in CLCbio workbench. Clones with at least 8 unique UMIs were defined as expanded, with this threshold being based on coefficient-of-variation modelling across technical triplicates. The public reads were run again by TCRdb, first through fastp at Q25 and then through MiXCR, and only productive beta chains were kept. Each CDR3 protein appears once, grouped with its most common genes and DNA. TCRdb's processing, not the authors' own work, is the source of the V and J calls. A total of under 50,000 distinct CDR3 sequences appear in this sample, around 13% of them only once. 3.5% to 5.5% of the sample lies in the top ten.

This specimen's time point label, interpreted: longitudinal time-point 2. Unsorted PBMC libraries were generated from 2 million PBMCs stored in RNAlater at -80 °C until RNA extraction. Peripheral blood was subjected to Ficoll-Hypaque density gradient centrifugation to isolate PBMCs, which were then cryopreserved in liquid nitrogen. This clonotype was observed at least ten times. Its binding antigen is unknown. Nothing much larger sits one base from this clone, and base qualities are not available. This chain joins TRBV24-1 to TRBJ2-7; the D gene identity is not certain. The sequenced sample consisted of PBMCs. This TCR was sampled from a male donor with HTLV-1-associated myelopathy (HAM/TSP). The nucleotide sequence reads as follows: TGTGCCACCAGTGACGCGGACGGATCATACGAGCAGTACTTC. Its protein reads: CATSDADGSYEQYF.